Shown below are 17 T cell receptor beta chains from a single sample sequenced in a study of T-cell reconstitution after alpha-beta-depleted transplantation in children. Using unique molecular identifiers, the investigators prepared the TCRbeta library. TCRdb fed the PCR reads into MiXCR, producing one record per CDR3 protein. The sample shows about 690,000 distinct CDR3 sequences, about 15% of them seen only once. The sequenced sample was PBMCs from the stem cell graft donor, obtained from the stem cell graft. Source of these receptors: a human donor who donated a stem cell graft to a child with acute myeloid leukemia.

This clonotype was recorded at least ten times. This chain connects TRBV7-2 to TRBJ2-1, with 7 bases fitting TRBD2. Looked up from germline, CDR1 is SGHTA and CDR2 is FQGNSA. The junction had 8 bases not matched to a gene; V was cut back by 5 bases and J by 4 bases. This CDR3 comprises 15 residues. CDR3 in amino acids: CASSRTGTKYNEQFF. The CDR3 nucleotides read TGTGCCAGCAGCCGAACCGGGACTAAGTACAATGAGCAGTTCTTC. Using reference TRBV7-2 and TRBJ2-1 for the parts outside the CDR3, the full variable domain is GAGVSQSPSNKVTEKGKDVELRCDPISGHTALYWYRQSLGQGLEFLIYFQGNSAPDKSGLPSDRFSAERTGGSVSTLTIQRTQQEDSAVYLCASSRTGTKYNEQFFGPGTRLTVL.

The gene calls are TRBV10-3 and TRBJ2-5; unclear D gene. The CDR3 sequence is 13 residues long. Germline CDR1 is ENHRY and CDR2 is SYGVKD. The V end lost 2 bases, the J end lost 8 bases, and 12 bases lay between the germline ends. The CDR3 nucleotides read TGTGCCATCAGTGAGAACCCTCCAGAAACCCAGTACTTC. It codes for CAISENPPETQYF.

This clonotype was counted only a few times. The rearrangement links TRBV7-2 to TRBJ2-7; D is unresolved. The length of the CDR3 is 14 residues. Germline values: CDR1 SGHTA, CDR2 FQGNSA. The V end was cut by 5 bases, the J end by 0 bases, with 11 bases between. The CDR3 region has the DNA TGTGCCAGCAGCCCTAAGGTGGACTCCTACGAGCAGTACTTC. Translated: CASSPKVDSYEQYF.

The chain recombines TRBV24-1 with TRBJ2-1; the D is unclear. V was trimmed by 4 bases and J by 5 bases, leaving 5 bases between them. The CDR3 totals 12 residues. Germline V gene sequence: CDR1 KGHDR, CDR2 SFDVKD. CDR3 in amino acids: CATSEGNNEQFF. Written as DNA, the CDR3 is TGTGCCACCAGTGAGGGGAACAATGAGCAGTTCTTC.

In its sample, this clonotype was seen many times. The rearrangement links TRBV27 to TRBJ1-2; 8 bases are a match to TRBD1. CDR3 size: 14 residues. Trimming took 8 bases from V and 2 from J; bases not matched to a gene: 7. The germline CDR1 and CDR2 sequences are MNHEY and SMNVEV (reference sequence). The CDR3 nucleotides are TGTGCCAGCCGCTCGACAGGGGAGAACTATGGCTACACCTTC. Translation gives CASRSTGENYGYTF.

This clonotype was picked up a small number of times. The chain is built from TRBV28 and TRBJ1-5; the D is unclear. Germline V gene lookup returns CDR1 MDHEN and CDR2 SYDVKM. The CDR3 totals 15 residues. V gave up 3 bases and J gave up 8 bases, with 17 bases separating them. CDR3 loop: CASSLALGQAEPQHF. The CDR3 bases are TGTGCCAGCAGTTTGGCGCTGGGTCAAGCTGAGCCCCAGCATTTT.

The chain couples TRBV14 to TRBJ1-6; D is possibly TRBD1 (5 bases). This CDR3 is built from 13 residues. Germline CDR1 SGHDN, CDR2 FVKESK. V lost 6 bases and J 9 bases, leaving 12 bases between the germline ends. The CDR3 DNA sequence: TGTGCCAGCAGGCACAGGTCAGGTTCACCCCTCCACTTT. As protein: CASRHRSGSPLHF.

J is TRBJ2-5 and V is TRBV13; D is possibly TRBD1 or TRBD2 (6 bases each). CDR3 length: 13 amino acids. The V end lost 6 bases, the J end lost 5 bases, and 13 bases lay between the germline ends. Germline V gene lookup returns CDR1 PRHDT and CDR2 FYEKMQ (reference sequence). DNA of the CDR3: TGTGCCAGCAGAATAGGGGGAGGCGAGACCCAGTACTTC. It translates to CASRIGGGETQYF. The full variable domain, completed using reference TRBV13 and TRBJ2-5, is AAGVIQSPRHLIKEKRETATLKCYPIPRHDTVYWYQQGPGQDPQFLISFYEKMQSDKGSIPDRFSAQQFSDYHSELNMSSLELGDSALYFCASRIGGGETQYFGPGTRLLVL.

The chain combines TRBV7-8 with TRBJ2-1; perhaps TRBD2 as D (5 bases). The germline gives CDR1 SGHVS, CDR2 FQNEAQ. The V end lost 5 bases, the J end lost 7 bases, and 15 bases lay between the germline ends. This CDR3 spans 14 amino acids. The CDR3 protein is CASSPHKLENEQFF. The CDR3 nucleotides read TGTGCCAGCAGCCCCCATAAACTAGAGAATGAGCAGTTCTTC.

The V call is TRBV2, the J call TRBJ2-7; D unclear. Between the trimmed V and J ends, which lost 3 bases and 2 bases, there was a span of 5 bases. This CDR3 has 12 residues. Germline V gives CDR1 SNHLY, CDR2 FYNNEI. The CDR3, as DNA: TGTGCCAGCAGTGATATGGCCTACGAGCAGTACTTC. Protein product: CASSDMAYEQYF. Filled out from reference TRBV2 and TRBJ2-7, the complete variable domain reads EPEVTQTPSHQVTQMGQEVILRCVPISNHLYFYWYRQILGQKVEFLVSFYNNEISEKSEIFDDQFSVERPDGSNFTLKIRSTKLEDSAMYFCASSDMAYEQYFGPGTRLTVT.

This clonotype was recorded a few times. The chain's CDR3 is CSASPNRGEQYF. In DNA form, the CDR3 reads TGCAGTGCTAGCCCCAACAGGGGCGAGCAGTACTTC. V gene TRBV20-1 combines with J gene TRBJ2-7, with 7 bases matching TRBD1. Unmatched junction bases numbered 5, after V lost 3 bases and J lost 6 bases. This CDR3 is built from 12 residues. Per the germline V gene, CDR1 is DFQATT and CDR2 is SNEGSKA (reference sequence).

This clonotype showed up many times. The V gene is TRBV20-1, the J gene TRBJ2-1; D is tentatively TRBD1 or TRBD2 (5 bases each). CDR3 length: 14 residues. Trimming removed 6 bases from V and 0 bases from J, with 12 bases in between. The germline CDR1 and CDR2 sequences are DFQATT and SNEGSKA (reference sequence). The DNA of the CDR3 is TGCAGTGCCCCCGGGGCTAGCTCCTACAATGAGCAGTTCTTC. Translation: CSAPGASSYNEQFF.

In its sample, this clonotype was seen many times. V is TRBV7-9 and J is TRBJ1-2; 9 bases align to TRBD1. V gave up 5 bases and J gave up 8 bases; unmatched junction bases: 9. The CDR3 extends over 14 amino acids. The germline V gene has CDR1 SEHNR and CDR2 FQNEAQ (reference sequence). The CDR3 coding sequence is TGTGCCAGCAGCCGGGACAGGGACGGATGGGGCTACACCTTC. As protein: CASSRDRDGWGYTF. The whole variable domain, remainder taken from reference TRBV7-9 and TRBJ1-2, is DTGVSQNPRHKITKRGQNVTFRCDPISEHNRLYWYRQTLGQGPEFLTYFQNEAQLEKSRLLSDRFSAERPKGSFSTLEIQRTEQGDSAMYLCASSRDRDGWGYTFGSGTRLTVV.

Many counts were recorded for this clonotype. J is TRBJ2-7 and V is TRBV20-1; TRBD2 agrees at 7 bases. With V trimmed by 6 bases and J by 1 base, 15 bases remained unmatched. Germline assignment: CDR1 DFQATT and CDR2 SNEGSKA (reference sequence). The CDR3 has 16 residues. The CDR3 spells CSAGSIGGGSSYEQYF. The CDR3 nucleotides are TGCAGTGCCGGGTCCATCGGCGGGGGTTCATCCTACGAGCAGTACTTC.

Worth noting for this clonotype: A read error may explain this, as a much larger clone is one base away. This chain links TRBV12-3 or TRBV12-4 with TRBJ2-7; 9 bases match TRBD1. The CDR3 runs 14 residues. The chain's CDR3 is CAISSGDREYEQYF. The CDR3 region has the DNA TGTGCCATCAGTTCCGGGGACAGGGAGTACGAGCAGTACTTC.

The chain is built from TRBV15 and TRBJ2-1, with D unclear. The CDR3 extends over 15 amino acids. V lost 0 bases and J 5 bases, leaving 11 bases between the germline ends. Germline V gene lookup returns CDR1 LNHNV and CDR2 YYDKDF (reference sequence). This CDR3 is CATSRDRVGNNEQFF. In DNA, the CDR3 is TGTGCCACCAGCAGAGATCGAGTAGGGAACAATGAGCAGTTCTTC. The full variable domain, with the rest looked up from reference TRBV15 and TRBJ2-1, is DAMVIQNPRYQVTQFGKPVTLSCSQTLNHNVMYWYQQKSSQAPKLLFHYYDKDFNNEADTPDNFQSRRPNTSFCFLDIRSPGLGDTAMYLCATSRDRVGNNEQFFGPGTRLTVL.

This clonotype was counted at least ten times. The CDR3 DNA reads as TGCAGCGTTGTGGGCCGGGACAGAACCTACTCTGGGGCCAACGTCCTGACTTTC. This sequence encodes CSVVGRDRTYSGANVLTF. The chain couples TRBV29-1 to TRBJ2-6, with TRBD1 matching over 7 bases. The CDR3 extends over 18 amino acids. Per germline, CDR1 SQVTM and CDR2 ANQGSEA. V was pared by 4 bases and J by 0 bases, with 12 bases of the junction left unmatched. The full variable domain, its missing parts supplied by reference TRBV29-1 and TRBJ2-6, is SAVISQKPSRDICQRGTSLTIQCQVDSQVTMMFWYRQQPGQSLTLIATANQGSEATYESGFVIDKFPISRPNLTFSTLTVSNMSPEDSSIYLCSVVGRDRTYSGANVLTFGAGSRLTVL.